This is a list of T cell receptor beta chains from one sample in a study of T cell changes during pregnancy in multiple sclerosis. Assay: immunoSEQ multiplex PCR; the TCRdb copy retains only in-frame clones and omits some. The data contain roughly 89,000 clones, approximately 93% of them seen just once; the ten biggest clones take up approximately 1.6%. The source was peripheral blood, collected after pregnancy. These TCRs come from a female donor in good health, enrolled as a control in a pregnancy study. Both conserved end residues are part of each CDR3. The order of the fields is D gene, J gene, V gene, clone size, CDR3 protein, CDR3 DNA. The D gene is left open where the match is weak. Clone sizes are given selectively: once, few, many, or a class where the clone is expanded.

TRBD2 TRBJ2-1 TRBV28 once CASTSLPGRDEQFF TGTGCCAGCACATCCCTCCCAGGGAGGGATGAGCAGTTCTTC
NA TRBJ2-3 TRBV5-1 NA CASSYGSTTDTQYF TGCGCCAGCAGCTACGGGTCAACCACAGATACGCAGTATTTT
TRBD2 TRBJ2-7 TRBV27 NA CASSSLAGSYEQYF TGTGCCAGCAGTTCCCTAGCGGGATCCTACGAGCAGTACTTC
TRBD1 TRBJ2-1 TRBV7-9 NA CASSLGAGTGYNEQFF TGTGCCAGCAGCTTGGGCGCCGGGACAGGGTACAATGAGCAGTTCTTC
NA TRBJ1-1 TRBV19 once CASSIGAGLNTEAFF TGTGCCAGTAGTATAGGGGCAGGGTTGAACACTGAAGCTTTCTTT
NA TRBJ1-1 TRBV2 NA CASRAGSVNTEAFF TGTGCCAGCAGGGCAGGGTCGGTGAACACTGAAGCTTTCTTT
TRBD2 TRBJ2-3 TRBV7-2 NA CASSLALSGGSGDTQYF TGTGCCAGCAGCTTAGCGCTAAGTGGCGGGAGTGGTGATACGCAGTATTTT
NA TRBJ1-2 TRBV5-1 NA CASSLVFSAGDNYGYTF TGCGCCAGCAGCTTGGTTTTTAGTGCAGGTGACAACTATGGCTACACCTTC
NA TRBJ1-5 TRBV2 few CASSGTGRGANQPQHF TGTGCCAGCAGTGGTACAGGGAGGGGAGCCAATCAGCCCCAGCATTTT
TRBD2 TRBJ2-5 TRBV30 NA CAWSSRTSGRGETQYF TGTGCCTGGAGTTCCCGGACTAGCGGGAGGGGGGAGACCCAGTACTTC